This paragraph reports one T cell receptor (beta chain). It has no known antigen specificity. No base-level quality is on record; no much larger clone is a single base apart. This entry is derived from a study of CD8+ T cells in alopecia areata (dated by TCRdb to 2016 to 2019). Broadly, across the study: The treated patients took part in an open-label pilot trial in which moderate-to-severe alopecia areata was treated with oral tofacitinib at 5 to 10 mg twice daily. TCRbeta CDR3 regions were amplified by immunoSEQ multiplex PCR with 35 Vbeta forward and 13 Jbeta reverse primers. Biopsies were taken from tofacitinib-treated patients at baseline and again at 4 and 24 weeks into treatment, and several of those patients also had a later scalp biopsy. High-throughput TCRbeta sequencing was used to examine T cell clonal expansion in alopecia areata in both the C3H/HeJ mouse model and human patients. Scalp clonality was compared among normal scalp (n=4), patchy alopecia areata scalp (n=8), and alopecia totalis/universalis scalp (n=8). Human TCRbeta sequencing covered scalp tissue and sorted CD4+ and CD8+ peripheral blood T cells from patchy and totalis/universalis alopecia areata patients and healthy controls. Patients received tofacitinib for 6 to 18 months and were then followed off drug for 6 months to check for delayed response and recurrence. The RNA source kit depended on sample type: the PAXgene miRNA kit for fixed scalp, the miRNeasy kit for PBMCs, and the RNeasy kit for mouse skin.

Lesional scalp punch biopsies and peripheral blood were obtained from alopecia areata patients. PBMCs were isolated by density centrifugation and stained for CD3, CD4 and CD8, and CD4+ and CD8+ T cells were sorted on a FACSAria. Via the germline V gene (reference sequence), CDR1 is SGHNT and CDR2 YYREEE. The CDR3 measures 14 amino acids from cysteine to phenylalanine. Only the CDR3 DNA stays, 42 bases, in frame from base 1. V ends up 4 bases short and J 2 bases short, with an unmatched junction base count of 5. Study-level results and caveats: Unlike mouse skin, which is dominated by gammadelta T cells, normal human skin has resident alphabeta T cells that are also sequenced, and this complicates analysis of the scalp TCR repertoire. Compared with mice, TCR sequences shared between patients were less clear, possibly partly because of HLA diversity across the patient population. Higher clonality and more expanded CD8+ clones were observed in lesional scalp than in normal scalp, particularly in alopecia totalis/universalis, a finding suggestive of antigenic drive.

Libraries were built with the immunoSEQ multiplex PCR assay. RNA was extracted from all samples and reverse transcribed into cDNA, which served as template for TCR sequencing. SuperScript III was used to make first-strand cDNA, primed with a 2:1 mix of oligo-dT and random hexamers. A synthetic immune receptor repertoire was used to gauge amplification bias, and whatever bias remained was removed computationally. In the paper's pipeline: After raw reads were preprocessed to remove errors, the CDR3 was defined following IMGT conventions as running from the conserved cysteine to phenylalanine. Clonality was calculated as 1 minus Shannon entropy normalized by log2 of the number of productive unique TCRs. Scalp TCRbeta sequences were cross-referenced with sorted blood CD4 and CD8 repertoires so that the CD4 or CD8 identity of scalp clones could be inferred. In its TCRdb copy, this immuneACCESS table keeps in-frame sequences only and misses some clones. Where compared with another copy, unresolved V genes explain less than half of these, and the others have no known cause. V, J and clone size are those of that table, while D and trimming were read from the DNA. The sample table shows some 100,000 clones, and under 40% are seen once. The ten largest clones take up over 3% of the sample.

This sequence originates from a human donor with alopecia areata. The sample comprised CD4+ T cells sorted from blood. The chain links TRBV5-4 with TRBJ2-5; 7 nucleotides in the junction match TRBD1. Here the CDR3 is given as CASSPSGQQETQYF. The DNA sequence is as follows: TGTGCCAGCAGCCCCTCGGGACAGCAAGAGACCCAGTACTTC.